This TCR beta chain was identified in a study of blood T cells in healthy people across ages. Trimming cost V 4 bases and J 0 bases, with 13 bases left between them. Germline values: CDR1 LGHDT, CDR2 YNNKEL (reference sequence). CDR3 length: 16 amino acids. This clonotype occurred a few times. A sample-barcoded 5' primer and a J-beta primer mix were used in a second PCR of about 6 to 11 cycles. TCRdb re-derived calls from the 5' RACE reads in MiXCR, one entry per CDR3 protein. The sample has 1,300,000 or so distinct CDR3 sequences; approximately 63% are singletons. The receptor was isolated from a man younger than 35 in good health. Sequencing used blood. V usage is TRBV3-1 and J usage is TRBJ2-1; D not resolved. CDR3 protein: CASSPPALSSYNEQFF. CDR3 nucleotides: TGTGCCAGCAGCCCCCCTGCCCTGAGCTCCTACAATGAGCAGTTCTTC.